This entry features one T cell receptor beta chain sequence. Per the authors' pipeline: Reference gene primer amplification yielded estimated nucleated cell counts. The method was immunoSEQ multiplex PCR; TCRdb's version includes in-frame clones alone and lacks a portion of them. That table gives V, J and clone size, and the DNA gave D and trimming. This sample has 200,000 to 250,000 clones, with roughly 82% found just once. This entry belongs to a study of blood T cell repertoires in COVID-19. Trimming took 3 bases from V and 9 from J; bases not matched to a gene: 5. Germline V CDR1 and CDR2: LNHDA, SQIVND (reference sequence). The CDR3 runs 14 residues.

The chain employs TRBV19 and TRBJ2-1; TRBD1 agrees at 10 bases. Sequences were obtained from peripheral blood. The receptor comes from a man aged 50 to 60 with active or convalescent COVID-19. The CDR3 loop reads CASSMGQGNSEQFF. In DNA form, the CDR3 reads TGTGCCAGTAGTATGGGACAGGGGAATAGTGAGCAGTTCTTC.